These 25 T cell receptor beta chains were all obtained from the same sample, sequenced in a study of blood T cell repertoires in COVID-19. TCRdb's copy holds only in-frame clones and misses some; the assay was immunoSEQ multiplex PCR. Of about 160,000 clones listed, 85% are singletons. Sample: peripheral blood. The receptor source for this set is a woman between 50 and 59 years old with COVID-19, enrolled during active disease.

V is TRBV3-1 (or the pseudogene TRBV3-2) and J is TRBJ2-3; TRBD2 aligns across 8 bases. The junction had 8 bases not matched to a gene; V was cut back by 4 bases and J by 2 bases. The CDR3 sequence is 16 residues long. Germline V gives CDR1 LGHDT, CDR2 YNNKEL (reference sequence). CDR3 in amino acids: CASSPPSGGPTDTQYF. The CDR3 DNA reads as TGTGCCAGCAGCCCCCCCTCGGGGGGGCCCACAGATACGCAGTATTTT.

This clone was counted a few times. The chain combines TRBV6-2 or TRBV6-3 with TRBJ2-7; D gene ambiguous. CDR1 and CDR2 (germline): MNHEY, SVGEGT. V lost 5 bases and J 2 bases, leaving 4 bases between the germline ends. This CDR3 spans 11 amino acids. CDR3 residues: CASSATYEQYF. The CDR3 bases are TGTGCCAGCAGTGCTACCTACGAGCAGTACTTC.

V gene TRBV4-1 combines with J gene TRBJ2-1; the match to TRBD2 covers 7 bases. This CDR3 is 15 amino acids long. V lost 4 bases and J lost 1; bases outside the gene matches: 4. Germline V gene sequence: CDR1 MGHRA, CDR2 YSYEKL. The CDR3 DNA reads TGCGCCAGCAGCCCCCAGCGGGGATCCTACAATGAGCAGTTCTTC. Its translation: CASSPQRGSYNEQFF.

V is TRBV30 and J is TRBJ2-2, with 8 bases matching TRBD1. This CDR3 spans 15 amino acids. V dropped 2 bases and J dropped 8; count of bases not matched to a gene: 10. Germline V lookup: CDR1 GTSNPN, CDR2 SVGIG (reference sequence). The DNA for the CDR3 is TGTGCCTGGAGTTCAGGCCAGGGGGCTAGAGGGGAGCTGTTTTTT. Protein: CAWSSGQGARGELFF.

J is TRBJ1-1 and V is TRBV29-1; 7 nucleotides agree with TRBD1. Germline loops: CDR1 SQVTM, CDR2 ANQGSEA. CDR3 length: 14 amino acids. V lost 5 bases, J lost 4 bases, and 10 bases stayed unmatched. Written as DNA, the CDR3 is TGCAGCGTTCGGGACAGAGAGGGTGGCACTGAAGCTTTCTTT. This codes for CSVRDREGGTEAFF.

The rearrangement links TRBV9 to TRBJ2-7; perhaps TRBD1 as D (6 bases). The CDR3 loop spans 14 amino acids. Trimming took 3 bases from V and 0 from J, leaving 10 bases between them. Germline V gives CDR1 SGDLS, CDR2 YYNGEE. The CDR3 DNA reads TGTGCCAGCAGCGGACAGGCTAACTCCTACGAGCAGTACTTC. Its protein product is CASSGQANSYEQYF. Supplemented by reference TRBV9 and TRBJ2-7, the full variable domain reads DSGVTQTPKHLITATGQRVTLRCSPRSGDLSVYWYQQSLDQGLQFLIQYYNGEERAKGNILERFSAQQFPDLHSELNLSSLELGDSALYFCASSGQANSYEQYFGPGTRLTVT.

V is TRBV7-2 and J is TRBJ2-7, with 8 positions matching TRBD1. This CDR3 spans 16 amino acids. CDR1 is SGHTA and CDR2 is FQGNSA in the germline V gene. V shed 5 bases and J 1 base; nucleotides not matched to a gene: 10. CDR3 loop: CASSEPGQEPSYEQYF. CDR3 DNA: TGTGCCAGCAGCGAACCGGGACAGGAGCCTTCCTACGAGCAGTACTTC.

V gene TRBV11-2 combines with J gene TRBJ2-1; the D gene is possibly TRBD2 (5 bases). The CDR3 runs 16 residues. Trimming shortened V by 0 bases and J by 7 bases, and 16 bases separated the two germline ends. Per germline, CDR1 SGHAT and CDR2 FQNNGV. CDR3 residues: CASSLDVAGLGNEQFF. DNA for the CDR3: TGTGCCAGCAGCTTAGATGTGGCGGGCCTAGGAAATGAGCAGTTCTTC.

V and J are TRBV6-2 or TRBV6-3 and TRBJ1-1; possible D gene TRBD1, 5 bases. The V end was cut by 2 bases, the J end by 2 bases, with 15 bases between. The CDR3 runs 16 residues. CDR1 is MNHEY, CDR2 SVGEGT, per germline. CDR3 residues: CASSYGKGHVNTEAFF. As DNA, the CDR3 is TGTGCCAGCAGTTACGGGAAGGGGCACGTAAACACTGAAGCTTTCTTT.

The chain joins TRBV28 to TRBJ2-1, with D perhaps TRBD2 (7 bases). The germline V gene has CDR1 MDHEN and CDR2 SYDVKM. The V gene lost 6 bases and the J gene lost 6 bases, with 12 bases spanning the gap. There are 13 residues in the CDR3. CDR3 sequence (DNA): TGTGCCAGCAGCCGGGGGGCAACCAATGAGCAGTTCTTC. Translation gives CASSRGATNEQFF.

This chain uses TRBV3-1 (or the pseudogene TRBV3-2) with TRBJ2-5, with TRBD2 matching over 11 bases. After removal of 0 bases from V and 3 bases from J, the junction contained 6 bases not matched to a gene. The CDR3 has 17 amino acids. CDR1 and CDR2 from the germline V gene are LGHDT and YNNKEL (reference sequence). The CDR3 sequence is CASSQDVGSGGEETQYF. CDR3 coding DNA: TGTGCCAGCAGCCAAGATGTGGGTAGCGGGGGGGAAGAGACCCAGTACTTC.

This clone was observed many times. The chain links TRBV5-4 to TRBJ1-1; tentatively, D is TRBD1 (6 bases). V gave up 5 bases and J gave up 6 bases, with 14 bases separating them. The CDR3 extends over 13 amino acids. CDR1 and CDR2 (germline): SGHNT, YYREEE (reference sequence). CDR3 in amino acids: CASRDGGRAEAFF. CDR3 nucleotide sequence: TGTGCCAGCAGAGACGGGGGGCGCGCTGAAGCTTTCTTT.

With regard to this clone: This CDR3 is also generated by other DNA sequences in the sample. V gene TRBV12-3 or TRBV12-4 combines with J gene TRBJ1-6, with no clear D. V lost 5 bases and J lost 6, with 5 bases in between. The CDR3 covers 12 residues. The CDR3: CASSLSNSPLHF. The CDR3 DNA reads as TGTGCCAGCAGTCTCAGTAATTCACCCCTCCACTTT.

This chain uses TRBV5-1 with TRBJ2-5; 8 bases are a match to TRBD1. Germline lookup yields CDR1 SGHRS and CDR2 YFSETQ. V dropped 5 bases and J dropped 2; count of bases not matched to a gene: 5. This CDR3 is 14 amino acids long. Written as DNA, the CDR3 is TGCGCCAGCAGAAAGACAGGGGTTCAAGAGACCCAGTACTTC. Protein: CASRKTGVQETQYF.

The chain combines TRBV6-5 with TRBJ2-5; the match to TRBD1 covers 9 bases. Per the germline V gene, CDR1 is MNHEY and CDR2 is SVGAGI. The CDR3 contains 14 residues. The ends lost 5 bases at V and 5 bases at J; junction bases unmatched: 6. The CDR3 DNA reads TGTGCCAGCAGTCAGACAGGGGGTCTGGAGACCCAGTACTTC. Translated, it gives CASSQTGGLETQYF.

The V and J genes are TRBV7-6 and TRBJ2-2, with TRBD2 as a possible D gene (6 bases). Trimming pared 7 bases from V and 8 bases from J, leaving 26 bases between. CDR1 and CDR2 (germline): SGHVS, FNYEAQ. The CDR3 is made up of 17 amino acids. The CDR3 spells CASTTRSSGGWGGELFF. The DNA for the CDR3 is TGTGCCAGCACCACTAGAAGTAGCGGCGGCTGGGGGGGGGAGCTGTTTTTT. The entire variable domain, with the rest obtained from reference TRBV7-6 and TRBJ2-2, is as follows: GAGVSQSPRYKVTKRGQDVALRCDPISGHVSLYWYRQALGQGPEFLTYFNYEAQQDKSGLPNDRFSAERPEGSISTLTIQRTEQRDSAMYRCASTTRSSGGWGGELFFGEGSRLTVL.

This chain uses TRBV6-1 with TRBJ2-4, with TRBD2 identical over 10 bases. This CDR3 is built from 15 residues. The germline V gene has CDR1 MNHNS and CDR2 SASEGT. Trimming took 0 bases from V and 7 from J; bases not matched to a gene: 3. CDR3 bases: TGTGCCAGCAGTGAAGCTAGCGGGGGGTCTAACATTCAGTACTTC. Translating it yields CASSEASGGSNIQYF.

This rearrangement joins TRBV14 to TRBJ2-1; 7 nucleotides match TRBD2. Germline V lookup: CDR1 SGHDN, CDR2 FVKESK. This CDR3 contains 16 residues. V was pared by 10 bases and J by 2 bases, with 14 bases of the junction left unmatched. CDR3 DNA sequence: TGTGCCACCCTCGGGGGGATAGGGACCACCTACAATGAGCAGTTCTTC. Amino acids: CATLGGIGTTYNEQFF.

V and J are TRBV5-1 and TRBJ1-1; D remains ambiguous. The V and J ends lost 1 base and 1 base respectively, with 8 bases between them. The length of the CDR3 is 14 residues. The germline gives CDR1 SGHRS, CDR2 YFSETQ. CDR3 sequence (DNA): TGCGCCAGCAGCTTGAATCCAGAGAACACTGAAGCTTTCTTT. The encoded protein is CASSLNPENTEAFF.

The rearrangement joins TRBV3-1 (or the pseudogene TRBV3-2) to TRBJ1-1; perhaps TRBD1 as D (5 bases). V shed 1 base and J shed 4 bases, with 10 bases lying between them. Germline-derived CDR1 and CDR2 are LGHDT and YNNKEL (reference sequence). This CDR3 contains 14 residues. The CDR3 coding sequence is TGTGCCAGCAGCCAAGCGGGGGGGAGCACTGAAGCTTTCTTT. It specifies CASSQAGGSTEAFF.

The chain employs TRBV7-6 and TRBJ1-1; D possibly corresponds to TRBD1 (6 bases). V was clipped by 5 bases and J by 2 bases, with 15 bases between them. The CDR3 length is 15 residues. Germline CDR1 reads SGHVS; CDR2 reads FNYEAQ. The CDR3 DNA is TGTGCCAGCAGCGGGGGGGCGGGGGCTAACACTGAAGCTTTCTTT. Translated, it gives CASSGGAGANTEAFF.

The chain joins TRBV2 to TRBJ1-3; no firm D call. V shed 10 bases and J shed 3 bases, with 19 bases lying between them. Germline V CDR1 and CDR2: SNHLY, FYNNEI. This CDR3 is 15 amino acids long. CDR3 in amino acids: CATQPVREGGNTIYF. Written as DNA, the CDR3 is TGTGCCACCCAACCCGTGAGGGAAGGTGGAAACACCATATATTTT.

This chain uses TRBV5-4 with TRBJ1-1, with 7 positions matching TRBD1. The CDR3 is 15 amino acids. The V and J ends lost 0 bases and 3 bases, in that order; junction bases with no gene match: 5. Per germline, CDR1 SGHNT and CDR2 YYREEE (reference sequence). The CDR3 sequence: CASSLGRQGDTEAFF. The CDR3 DNA reads TGTGCCAGCAGCTTGGGCAGGCAGGGGGACACTGAAGCTTTCTTT.

This clone was found many times. The V gene is TRBV18, the J gene TRBJ2-3, with 8 bases fitting TRBD1. This CDR3 comprises 16 residues. Trimming removed 2 bases from V and 1 base from J; junction bases left unmatched: 5. From germline, CDR1 is KGHSH and CDR2 LQKENI. The CDR3 is CASSPIATGGTDTQYF. The DNA for the CDR3 is TGTGCCAGCTCACCAATAGCGACAGGGGGCACAGATACGCAGTATTTT.

The chain carries TRBV5-1 and TRBJ2-7; 9 bases are a match to TRBD1. After removal of 4 bases from V and 6 bases from J, the junction contained 8 bases not matched to a gene. Germline V CDR1 and CDR2: SGHRS, YFSETQ. The CDR3 runs to 14 residues. The CDR3 protein is CASSQTGGASEQYF. The CDR3 DNA reads as TGCGCCAGCAGCCAGACAGGGGGGGCAAGCGAGCAGTACTTC.